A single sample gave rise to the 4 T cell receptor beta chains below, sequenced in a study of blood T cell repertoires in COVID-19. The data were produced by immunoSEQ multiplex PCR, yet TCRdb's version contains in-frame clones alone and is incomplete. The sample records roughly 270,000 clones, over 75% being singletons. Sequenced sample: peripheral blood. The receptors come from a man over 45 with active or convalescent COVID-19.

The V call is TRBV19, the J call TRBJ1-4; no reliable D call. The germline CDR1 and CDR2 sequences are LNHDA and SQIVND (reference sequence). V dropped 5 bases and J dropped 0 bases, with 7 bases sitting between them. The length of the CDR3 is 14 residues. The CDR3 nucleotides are TGTGCCAGTAGTCAGATTGCAACTAATGAAAAACTGTTTTTT. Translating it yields CASSQIATNEKLFF.

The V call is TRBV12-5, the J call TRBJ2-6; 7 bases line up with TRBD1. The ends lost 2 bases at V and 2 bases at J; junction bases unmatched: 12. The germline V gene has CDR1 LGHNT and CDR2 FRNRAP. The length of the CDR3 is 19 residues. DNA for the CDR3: TGTGCTAGTGGTTTGATTTCCGACAGGGTATTTGCTGGGGCCAACGTCCTGACTTTC. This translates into CASGLISDRVFAGANVLTF.

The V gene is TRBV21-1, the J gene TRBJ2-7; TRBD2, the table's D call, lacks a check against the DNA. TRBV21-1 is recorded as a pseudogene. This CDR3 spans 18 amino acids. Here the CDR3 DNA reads TGTGCCAGCAGCAAAGCTTCGACCGGGACTAGCGAGACCTACGAGCAGTACTTC. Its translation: CASSKASTGTSETYEQYF.

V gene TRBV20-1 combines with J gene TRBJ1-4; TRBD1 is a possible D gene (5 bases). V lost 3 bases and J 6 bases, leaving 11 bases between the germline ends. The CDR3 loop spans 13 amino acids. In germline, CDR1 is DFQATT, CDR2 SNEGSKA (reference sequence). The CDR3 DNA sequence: TGCAGTGCTAGTGGGCAGGGCCATGAAAAACTGTTTTTT. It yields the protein CSASGQGHEKLFF.